In its sample, the clone carrying this TCR beta chain was seen once. CDR1 is MNHNY and CDR2 is SVGAGI in the germline V gene (reference sequence). This CDR3 spans 14 amino acids. V lost 1 base to trimming and J lost 6 bases; unmatched junction nucleotides: 5. The source of the sample is a study of blood T cell repertoires in COVID-19. Study as a whole: From the United States, Italy and Spain came samples of acute and convalescent COVID-19. PBMCs, B-cell-depleted T cells, or T cells provided the cDNA or gDNA that made up the material.

In the study's own analysis: For nucleated cells, counts were estimated from reference gene primer amplification. Profiled with immunoSEQ multiplex PCR; TCRdb holds only in-frame clones, not every one. The V and J calls and the clone size are those of that table, but D and trimming were determined from the DNA. This sample has over 100,000 clones, with 88% found just once. The sequencing input was peripheral blood. This receptor was identified in a man between 50 and 59 years old with acute or convalescent COVID-19. The rearrangement joins TRBV6-6 to TRBJ1-2, with TRBD1 matching 7 bases. This CDR3 reads CASSYWGQGDGYTF. The CDR3 DNA is TGTGCCAGCAGTTACTGGGGGCAGGGGGATGGCTACACCTTC.